This TCR beta chain is from a study of tumour-infiltrating T cells in Burkitt lymphoma. Study at large: Overall and progression-free survival were predicted by productive clonality.

The germline gives CDR1 LNHDA, CDR2 SQIVND (reference sequence). The CDR3 is 13 amino acids. As concerns this clone: One end of the junction fails to match germline, which may point to a read error. This sample includes further DNA sequences coding for the same CDR3.

Here immunoSEQ multiplex PCR was the method, and the copy in TCRdb shows in-frame clones only, minus some. Found here are 840 or so clones, around four fifths of them singletons; the top ten hold more than 25%. Sequencing was carried out using tumor tissue. This chain connects TRBV19 to TRBJ2-7; 9 bases are a match to TRBD1. The clonotype originates from a human donor with diffuse large B-cell lymphoma. Some clones in this sample may be carry-over from other donors' samples. The CDR3 DNA is TGTGCCAGTACGGACAGGGGCTCCTATGAGCAGTACTTC. Residues: CASTDRGSYEQYF.